A selection of T cell receptor beta chains follows, all from one sample in a study of T cell changes during pregnancy in multiple sclerosis. Only in-frame clones appear in the TCRdb table, and some are missing; sequencing was by immunoSEQ multiplex PCR. The sample has around 78,000 clones, roughly 89% seen once. The sample in question was peripheral blood, obtained in the third trimester of pregnancy. All receptors come from a female donor in good health, enrolled as a control in a pregnancy study. The CDR3 runs from the conserved cysteine through the conserved F or W. The D gene is left open where the match is weak.

j_call: TRBJ2-6; v_call: TRBV23-1; d_call: .; cdr3_aa: CASSQFHRDKALSGANVLTF
j_call: TRBJ1-2; v_call: TRBV6-4; d_call: .; cdr3_aa: CASSDEGNYGYTF
j_call: TRBJ2-7; v_call: TRBV5-1; d_call: TRBD2; cdr3_aa: CASSLVPSGRSYEQYF
j_call: .; v_call: TRBV30; d_call: TRBD2; cdr3_aa: CAWSETIAGYEQYF
j_call: TRBJ2-5; v_call: TRBV7-9; d_call: .; cdr3_aa: CASSPRQASETQYF
j_call: TRBJ1-2; v_call: TRBV4-3; d_call: TRBD1; cdr3_aa: CASSQVTGGDYGYTF
j_call: TRBJ1-4; v_call: TRBV19; d_call: .; cdr3_aa: CATRTAQNEKLFF
j_call: TRBJ2-6; v_call: TRBV6-1; d_call: .; cdr3_aa: CATELSGANVLTF
j_call: TRBJ1-2; v_call: TRBV15; d_call: .; cdr3_aa: CATSRDPRGADGYTF
j_call: TRBJ1-2; v_call: TRBV7-2; d_call: .; cdr3_aa: CASSLPGGYYGYTF
j_call: TRBJ1-2; v_call: TRBV7-9; d_call: TRBD1; cdr3_aa: CASSERDRNYGYTF
j_call: TRBJ1-2; v_call: TRBV11-2; d_call: .; cdr3_aa: CASSQQGNYGYTF
j_call: TRBJ2-6; v_call: TRBV25-1; d_call: .; cdr3_aa: CASSVTGSGANVLTF
j_call: TRBJ1-5; v_call: TRBV2; d_call: TRBD1; cdr3_aa: CASSVGQGDHQPQHF
j_call: TRBJ1-2; v_call: TRBV18; d_call: TRBD1; cdr3_aa: CASSPVEWTGNYGYTF
j_call: TRBJ2-1; v_call: TRBV18; d_call: TRBD2; cdr3_aa: CASYLAGGRRAANEQFF
j_call: TRBJ2-1; v_call: TRBV5-4; d_call: .; cdr3_aa: CASSLVVRNEQFF
j_call: TRBJ1-3; v_call: TRBV7-6; d_call: .; cdr3_aa: CASSTRPGGTGNTIYF
j_call: TRBJ2-3; v_call: TRBV4-3; d_call: .; cdr3_aa: CASSQGGARTSTDTQYF
j_call: TRBJ1-4; v_call: TRBV19; d_call: .; cdr3_aa: CASTRQGIWADDEKLFF
j_call: TRBJ1-1; v_call: TRBV18; d_call: .; cdr3_aa: CASSQPGLEAFF
j_call: TRBJ1-2; v_call: TRBV28; d_call: TRBD1; cdr3_aa: CASSSLAEGAYGYTF
j_call: TRBJ1-5; v_call: TRBV11-2; d_call: .; cdr3_aa: CASSLYPGTSNQPQHF
j_call: TRBJ1-2; v_call: TRBV15; d_call: TRBD1; cdr3_aa: CATSSRTGALPGGYTF
j_call: TRBJ1-2; v_call: TRBV28; d_call: .; cdr3_aa: CASSLERLNYGYTF
j_call: TRBJ2-3; v_call: TRBV5-6; d_call: TRBD1; cdr3_aa: CASSLVAGGTDTQYF
j_call: TRBJ2-7; v_call: TRBV19; d_call: .; cdr3_aa: CASSIRAGINEQYF
j_call: TRBJ1-1; v_call: TRBV6-1; d_call: .; cdr3_aa: CASRSGGNTEAFF
j_call: TRBJ2-1; v_call: TRBV9; d_call: .; cdr3_aa: CASSVALDYDNEQFF